The 16 T cell receptor beta chains presented below share a single source sample, sequenced in a study of blood T cell repertoires in COVID-19. Some clones are missing from TCRdb's copy, which holds only in-frame ones; the method was immunoSEQ multiplex PCR. The sample includes fewer than 300,000 clones, around four fifths of them seen just once. Sequencing was done on a sample of peripheral blood. These receptors originate from a woman aged 45-65 years who had recovered from COVID-19.

The chain combines TRBV7-9 with TRBJ2-4, with no clear D. This CDR3 spans 15 amino acids. The ends were cut back, 1 base at V and 5 bases at J, with 12 bases in the middle. Germline assignment: CDR1 SEHNR and CDR2 FQNEAQ (reference sequence). CDR3 protein: CASSLVLRDENIQYF. DNA for the CDR3: TGTGCCAGCAGCTTAGTTTTGCGTGATGAAAACATTCAGTACTTC.

The rearrangement uses TRBV18 and TRBJ2-2; TRBD2 is a possible D gene (6 bases). Germline V gene lookup returns CDR1 KGHSH and CDR2 LQKENI. The CDR3 sequence is 14 residues long. V was trimmed by 3 bases and J by 1 base, leaving 6 bases between them. The CDR3 coding sequence is TGTGCCAGCTCACCGGGACTGAACACCGGGGAGCTGTTTTTT. The encoded protein is CASSPGLNTGELFF.

This rearrangement joins TRBV10-3 to TRBJ2-5; D call uncertain. The CDR3 has 14 residues. Germline V gene lookup returns CDR1 ENHRY and CDR2 SYGVKD. Trimming left V 2 bases short and J 1 base short, with 8 bases between. DNA for the CDR3: TGTGCCATCAGTGAGAGCGCCTTCCAAGAGACCCAGTACTTC. This codes for CAISESAFQETQYF.

The rearrangement links TRBV29-1 to TRBJ2-3; D may be TRBD1 (7 bases). CDR3 length: 15 residues. Trimming cost V 4 bases and J 4 bases, with 18 bases left between them. Per the germline V gene, CDR1 is SQVTM and CDR2 is ANQGSEA. The CDR3 sequence is CSVGGGTDLADTQYF. Here the CDR3 DNA reads TGCAGCGTTGGAGGGGGGACAGATTTAGCAGATACGCAGTATTTT.

The rearrangement uses TRBV28 and TRBJ1-2; the D is unclear. The V and J ends lost 5 bases and 7 bases respectively, with 14 bases between them. Per the germline V gene, CDR1 is MDHEN and CDR2 is SYDVKM. There are 13 residues in the CDR3. The CDR3 is CASSTGGRRGYTF. CDR3 nucleotide sequence: TGTGCCAGCAGTACTGGAGGGCGGCGTGGCTACACCTTC.

The rearrangement joins TRBV27 to TRBJ2-2, with D unresolved. This CDR3 is 17 amino acids long. Germline assignment: CDR1 MNHEY and CDR2 SMNVEV (reference sequence). With 0 bases removed from V and 4 bases from J, the gap between germline ends came to 15 bases. CDR3 residues: CASSLSSFLVSTGELFF. The CDR3 DNA sequence: TGTGCCAGCAGTTTATCTTCATTCCTTGTTAGCACCGGGGAGCTGTTTTTT.

J is TRBJ2-1 and V is TRBV29-1; 7 bases match TRBD2. This CDR3 is built from 14 residues. V shed 4 bases and J 0 bases; nucleotides not matched to a gene: 3. Germline V CDR1 and CDR2: SQVTM, ANQGSEA. CDR3 sequence (DNA): TGCAGCGTTGCGTGGGGGGGCTCCTACAATGAGCAGTTCTTC. This sequence encodes CSVAWGGSYNEQFF.

Only a few counts were recorded for this clone. The rearrangement joins TRBV6-5 to TRBJ2-7, with D perhaps matching TRBD1 (6 bases). CDR3 length: 16 residues. CDR1 MNHEY and CDR2 SVGAGI come from the germline V gene. Trimming shortened V by 0 bases and J by 3 bases, and 15 bases separated the two germline ends. CDR3 in amino acids: CASSYSGAGARYEQYF. CDR3 in DNA: TGTGCCAGCAGTTACTCCGGTGCAGGGGCGCGCTACGAGCAGTACTTC.

The J gene is TRBJ2-5, the V gene TRBV5-1; unclear D gene. This CDR3 has 14 amino acids. Germline assignment: CDR1 SGHRS and CDR2 YFSETQ. V shed 0 bases and J shed 3 bases, with 9 bases lying between them. The CDR3 DNA sequence: TGCGCCAGCAGCTTGGGGCCGTCGAAAGAGACCCAGTACTTC. Translated, it gives CASSLGPSKETQYF.

This clone was counted at least ten times. The rearrangement joins TRBV6-1 to TRBJ2-7; TRBD1 aligns across 12 bases. Looked up from germline, CDR1 is MNHNS and CDR2 is SASEGT. The CDR3 contains 20 residues. The J segment lost 3 bases and the V segment lost 2 bases, leaving 17 bases of the junction unmatched. CDR3 region: CASSESGTGGVFTQVYEQYF. CDR3 nucleotide sequence: TGTGCCAGCAGTGAATCCGGGACAGGGGGCGTTTTTACTCAAGTCTACGAGCAGTACTTC.

This rearrangement joins TRBV19 to TRBJ2-2; 9 bases align to TRBD2. Trimming removed 5 bases from V and 7 bases from J; junction bases left unmatched: 8. The CDR3 is 15 amino acids. Germline-derived CDR1 and CDR2 are LNHDA and SQIVND (reference sequence). The CDR3 DNA is TGTGCCAGTAGTCCGAAGCGGGAGGCCTTCGGGGAGCTGTTTTTT. It is translated as CASSPKREAFGELFF.

The rearrangement uses TRBV2 and TRBJ2-7, with D possibly being TRBD1 (7 bases). The CDR3 consists of 13 residues. CDR1 is SNHLY, CDR2 FYNNEI, per germline. V was trimmed by 6 bases and J by 2 bases, leaving 11 bases between them. The CDR3 DNA is TGTGCCAGCAGGGAGGGGGCGGCCTACGAGCAGTACTTC. Its translation is CASREGAAYEQYF.

The V gene is TRBV27, the J gene TRBJ1-2; D is undetermined. Germline loops: CDR1 MNHEY, CDR2 SMNVEV (reference sequence). The CDR3 totals 13 residues. The germline V and J ends were trimmed by 4 bases and 4 bases, with 10 bases remaining between them. The CDR3 nucleotides read TGTGCCAGCAGTTCGGTCTCGTCCTATGGCTACACCTTC. It specifies CASSSVSSYGYTF.

CDR3 in amino acids: CASSPSGRHNEQFF. The CDR3 DNA reads as TGTGCCAGCAGCCCTAGCGGCAGACACAATGAGCAGTTCTTC. The chain couples TRBV9 to TRBJ2-1; TRBD2 matches 7 bases. Germline CDR1 is SGDLS and CDR2 is YYNGEE. V trimming: 4 bases; J trimming: 5 bases; junction bases outside the gene matches: 6. The CDR3 spans 14 residues.

This chain joins TRBV20-1 and TRBJ1-2, with a weak D call TRBD1 (6 bases). Germline V gives CDR1 DFQATT, CDR2 SNEGSKA (reference sequence). V was clipped by 7 bases and J by 4 bases, with 7 bases between them. The CDR3 is 10 residues long. The chain's CDR3 is CSVGGYGYTF. CDR3 nucleotide sequence: TGCAGTGTAGGGGGCTATGGCTACACCTTC.

The chain uses TRBV7-8 and TRBJ2-3, with 9 positions matching TRBD2. Unmatched junction bases numbered 3, after V lost 1 base and J lost 1 base. Germline V lookup: CDR1 SGHVS, CDR2 FQNEAQ. The CDR3 has 16 amino acids. The CDR3 loop reads CASSLVLAGGTDTQYF. The CDR3 DNA is TGTGCCAGCAGCTTAGTACTAGCGGGCGGCACAGATACGCAGTATTTT.